The clone carrying this T cell receptor (beta chain) was found once. The data were obtained in a study of blood T cell repertoires in COVID-19. Study at large: PBMCs, B-cell-depleted T cells, or T cells were the source of the cDNA or gDNA that made up the material.

The germline V gene encodes CDR1 MGHDK and CDR2 SYGVNS. With V trimmed by 2 bases and J by 5 bases, 2 bases remained unmatched. This CDR3 comprises 15 residues. Measured with immunoSEQ multiplex PCR; TCRdb has only the in-frame clones, and not every one. The table lists about 50,000 clones, under 95% of them singletons. The chain uses TRBV25-1 and TRBJ1-6, with TRBD1 matching 8 bases. The sequence came from a human donor in a cohort sampled during active COVID-19. Material: peripheral blood. As DNA, the CDR3 is TGTGCCAGCAGTGAACAGGGGGCGCATAATTCACCCCTCCACTTT. Residues: CASSEQGAHNSPLHF. Complete variable domain (other parts from reference TRBV25-1 and TRBJ1-6): EADIYQTPRYLVIGTGKKITLECSQTMGHDKMYWYQQDPGMELHLIHYSYGVNSTEKGDLSSESTVSRIRTEHFPLTLESARPSHTSQYLCASSEQGAHNSPLHFGNGTRLTVT.